Given below is one T cell receptor beta chain in context. The protocol was immunoSEQ multiplex PCR, while the TCRdb copy is restricted to in-frame clones and leaves out a portion. The repertoire includes some 44,000 clones, roughly 92% of them detected once, and about 8.3% sits in the top ten. The CDR3 consists of 19 residues. The data belong to a study of blood T cell repertoires in COVID-19. Study as a whole: Sites in the United States, Italy and Spain provided acute and convalescent COVID-19 samples.

The sequence was collected from a man between 45 and 60 years old with active COVID-19. The sequenced sample was peripheral blood. This chain links TRBV21-1 with TRBJ1-5; the D call in the table, TRBD1, was not verified against the DNA. TRBV21-1 is termed a pseudogene. This chain's CDR3 is CASSESPGQGRYSNQPQHF. The CDR3 nucleotides read TGTGCCAGCAGCGAGTCTCCGGGACAGGGCAGATATAGCAATCAGCCCCAGCATTTT.